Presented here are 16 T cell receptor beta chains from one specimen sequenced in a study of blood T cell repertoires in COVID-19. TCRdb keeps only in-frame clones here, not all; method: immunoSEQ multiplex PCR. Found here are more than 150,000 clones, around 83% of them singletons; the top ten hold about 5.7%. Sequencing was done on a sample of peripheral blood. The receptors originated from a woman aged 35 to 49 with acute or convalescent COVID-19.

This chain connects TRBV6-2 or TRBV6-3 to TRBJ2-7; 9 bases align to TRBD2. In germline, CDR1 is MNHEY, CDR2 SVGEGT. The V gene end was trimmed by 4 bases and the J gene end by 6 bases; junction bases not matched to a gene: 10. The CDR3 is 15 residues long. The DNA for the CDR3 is TGTGCCAGCAGTTCTAAGGCGGGAGGGCCAATCGAGCAGTACTTC. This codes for CASSSKAGGPIEQYF.

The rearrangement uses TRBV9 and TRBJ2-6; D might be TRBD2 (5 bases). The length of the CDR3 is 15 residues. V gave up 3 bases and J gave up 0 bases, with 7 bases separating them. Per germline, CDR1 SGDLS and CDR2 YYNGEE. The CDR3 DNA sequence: TGTGCCAGCAGCGGGGGAGTCTCTGGGGCCAACGTCCTGACTTTC. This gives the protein CASSGGVSGANVLTF.

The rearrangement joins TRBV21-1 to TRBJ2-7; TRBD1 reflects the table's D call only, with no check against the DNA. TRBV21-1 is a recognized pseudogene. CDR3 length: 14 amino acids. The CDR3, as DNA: TGTGCCAGCAACGCCGGGACAGGGTTTGTCAAGCAGTACTTC. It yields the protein CASNAGTGFVKQYF.

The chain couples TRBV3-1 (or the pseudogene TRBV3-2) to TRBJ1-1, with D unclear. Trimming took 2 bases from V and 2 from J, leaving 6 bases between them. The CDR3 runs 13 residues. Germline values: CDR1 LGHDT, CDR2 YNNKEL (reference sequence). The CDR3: CASSQLENTEAFF. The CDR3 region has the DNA TGTGCCAGCAGCCAATTAGAAAACACTGAAGCTTTCTTT.

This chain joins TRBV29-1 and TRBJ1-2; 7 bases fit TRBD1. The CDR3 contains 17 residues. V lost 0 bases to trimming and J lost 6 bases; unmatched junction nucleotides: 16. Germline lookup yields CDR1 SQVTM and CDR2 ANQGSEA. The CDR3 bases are TGCAGCGTTGAAGATAGGGACTGGAGAGGGGGCTTCAATGGCTACACCTTC. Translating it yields CSVEDRDWRGGFNGYTF.

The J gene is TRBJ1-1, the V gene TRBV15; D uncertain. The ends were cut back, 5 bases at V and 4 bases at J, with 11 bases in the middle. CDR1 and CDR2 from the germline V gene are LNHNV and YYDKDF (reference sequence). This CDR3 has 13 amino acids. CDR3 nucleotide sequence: TGTGCCACCAGCCGTTCAAGGAGCACTGAAGCTTTCTTT. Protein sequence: CATSRSRSTEAFF.

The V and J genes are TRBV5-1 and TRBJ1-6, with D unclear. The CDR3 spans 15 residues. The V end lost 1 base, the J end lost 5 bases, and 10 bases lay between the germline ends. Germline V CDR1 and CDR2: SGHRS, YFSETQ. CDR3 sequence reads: CASSLRGEHNSPLHF. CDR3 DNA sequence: TGCGCCAGCAGCTTGCGCGGGGAACATAATTCACCCCTCCACTTT.

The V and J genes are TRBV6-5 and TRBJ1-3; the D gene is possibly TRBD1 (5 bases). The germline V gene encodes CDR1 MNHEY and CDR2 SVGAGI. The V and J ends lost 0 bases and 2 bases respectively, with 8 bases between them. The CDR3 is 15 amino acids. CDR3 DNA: TGTGCCAGCAGTTACTCCAGGGCGACTGGAAACACCATATATTTT. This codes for CASSYSRATGNTIYF.

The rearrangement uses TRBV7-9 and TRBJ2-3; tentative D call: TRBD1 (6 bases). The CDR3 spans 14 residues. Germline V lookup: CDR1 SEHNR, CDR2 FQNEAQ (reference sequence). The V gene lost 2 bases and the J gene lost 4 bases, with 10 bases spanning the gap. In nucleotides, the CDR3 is TGTGCCAGCAGCTTATGGACAGCACCAGATACGCAGTATTTT. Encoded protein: CASSLWTAPDTQYF.

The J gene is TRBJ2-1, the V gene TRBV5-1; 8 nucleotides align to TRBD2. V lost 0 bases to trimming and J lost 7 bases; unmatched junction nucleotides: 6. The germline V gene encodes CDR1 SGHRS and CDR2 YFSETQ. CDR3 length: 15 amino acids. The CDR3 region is CASSLGSGSENEQFF. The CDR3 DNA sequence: TGCGCCAGCAGCTTGGGAAGCGGGAGCGAGAATGAGCAGTTCTTC.

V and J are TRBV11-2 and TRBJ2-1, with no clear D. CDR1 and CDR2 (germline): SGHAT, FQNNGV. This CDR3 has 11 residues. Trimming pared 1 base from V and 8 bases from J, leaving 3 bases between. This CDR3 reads CASSLGHEQFF. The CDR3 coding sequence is TGTGCCAGCAGCTTAGGGCATGAGCAGTTCTTC. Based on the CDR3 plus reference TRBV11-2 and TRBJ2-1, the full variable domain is EAGVAQSPRYKIIEKRQSVAFWCNPISGHATLYWYQQILGQGPKLLIQFQNNGVVDDSQLPKDRFSAERLKGVDSTLKIQPAKLEDSAVYLCASSLGHEQFFGPGTRLTVL.

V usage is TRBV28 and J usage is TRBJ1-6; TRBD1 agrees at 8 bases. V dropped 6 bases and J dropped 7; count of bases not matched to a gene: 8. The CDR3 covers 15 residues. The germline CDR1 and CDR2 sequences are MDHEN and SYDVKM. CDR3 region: CASSIRQGKNSPLHF. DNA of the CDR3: TGTGCCAGCAGCATCCGACAGGGGAAGAATTCACCCCTCCACTTT.

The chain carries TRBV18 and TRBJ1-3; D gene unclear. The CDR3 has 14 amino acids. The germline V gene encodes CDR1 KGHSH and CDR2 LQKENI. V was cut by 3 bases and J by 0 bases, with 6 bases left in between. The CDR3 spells CASSPGDSGNTIYF. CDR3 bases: TGTGCCAGCTCACCCGGGGACTCTGGAAACACCATATATTTT.

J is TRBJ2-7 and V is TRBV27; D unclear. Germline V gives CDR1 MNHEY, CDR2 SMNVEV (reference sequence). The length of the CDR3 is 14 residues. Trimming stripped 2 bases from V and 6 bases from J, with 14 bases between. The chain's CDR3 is CASSLLPGRREQYF. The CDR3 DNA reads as TGTGCCAGCAGTTTACTCCCCGGCAGGCGCGAGCAGTACTTC.

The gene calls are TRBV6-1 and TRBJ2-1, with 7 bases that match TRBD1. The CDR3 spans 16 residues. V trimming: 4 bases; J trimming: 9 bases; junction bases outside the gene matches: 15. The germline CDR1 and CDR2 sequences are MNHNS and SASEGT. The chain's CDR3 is CASSGATGQTLREQFF. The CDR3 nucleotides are TGTGCCAGCAGTGGGGCGACAGGGCAGACCCTACGTGAGCAGTTCTTC.

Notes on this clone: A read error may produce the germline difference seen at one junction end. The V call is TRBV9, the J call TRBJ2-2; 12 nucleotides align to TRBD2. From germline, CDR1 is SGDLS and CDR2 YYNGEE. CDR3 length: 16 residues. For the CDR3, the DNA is TGTGCCAGCAGCGTTGGACTAGCGGGGAACGCCGGGGAGCTGTTTTTT. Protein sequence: CASSVGLAGNAGELFF. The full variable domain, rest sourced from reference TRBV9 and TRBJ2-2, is DSGVTQTPKHLITATGQRVTLRCSPRSGDLSVYWYQQSLDQGLQFLIQYYNGEERAKGNILERFSAQQFPDLHSELNLSSLELGDSALYFCASSVGLAGNAGELFFGEGSRLTVL.